The text below deals with one TCR beta chain. The CDR3 loop spans 12 amino acids. Trimming took 6 bases from V and 5 from J, leaving 13 bases between them. The germline V gene encodes CDR1 DFQATT and CDR2 SNEGSKA (reference sequence). Combining a sample-barcoded 5' primer with a J-beta primer mix, a second PCR ran for roughly 6 to 12 cycles. TCRdb independently ran MiXCR on the 5' RACE reads; one entry per CDR3 protein. The table records 1.4 million or so distinct CDR3 sequences, about 45% of them present only once. This specimen belongs to a study of blood T cells in healthy people across ages. Each donor was a healthy Caucasian individual from Russia, aged 6 to 90.

The material sequenced was blood. V and J are TRBV20-1 and TRBJ2-5, with D perhaps TRBD1 (6 bases). The clonotype was recovered from a woman aged 18-29 years in good health. In DNA form, the CDR3 reads TGCAGTGCCAACCAGGGGATTGAGACCCAGTACTTC. Its protein product is CSANQGIETQYF.